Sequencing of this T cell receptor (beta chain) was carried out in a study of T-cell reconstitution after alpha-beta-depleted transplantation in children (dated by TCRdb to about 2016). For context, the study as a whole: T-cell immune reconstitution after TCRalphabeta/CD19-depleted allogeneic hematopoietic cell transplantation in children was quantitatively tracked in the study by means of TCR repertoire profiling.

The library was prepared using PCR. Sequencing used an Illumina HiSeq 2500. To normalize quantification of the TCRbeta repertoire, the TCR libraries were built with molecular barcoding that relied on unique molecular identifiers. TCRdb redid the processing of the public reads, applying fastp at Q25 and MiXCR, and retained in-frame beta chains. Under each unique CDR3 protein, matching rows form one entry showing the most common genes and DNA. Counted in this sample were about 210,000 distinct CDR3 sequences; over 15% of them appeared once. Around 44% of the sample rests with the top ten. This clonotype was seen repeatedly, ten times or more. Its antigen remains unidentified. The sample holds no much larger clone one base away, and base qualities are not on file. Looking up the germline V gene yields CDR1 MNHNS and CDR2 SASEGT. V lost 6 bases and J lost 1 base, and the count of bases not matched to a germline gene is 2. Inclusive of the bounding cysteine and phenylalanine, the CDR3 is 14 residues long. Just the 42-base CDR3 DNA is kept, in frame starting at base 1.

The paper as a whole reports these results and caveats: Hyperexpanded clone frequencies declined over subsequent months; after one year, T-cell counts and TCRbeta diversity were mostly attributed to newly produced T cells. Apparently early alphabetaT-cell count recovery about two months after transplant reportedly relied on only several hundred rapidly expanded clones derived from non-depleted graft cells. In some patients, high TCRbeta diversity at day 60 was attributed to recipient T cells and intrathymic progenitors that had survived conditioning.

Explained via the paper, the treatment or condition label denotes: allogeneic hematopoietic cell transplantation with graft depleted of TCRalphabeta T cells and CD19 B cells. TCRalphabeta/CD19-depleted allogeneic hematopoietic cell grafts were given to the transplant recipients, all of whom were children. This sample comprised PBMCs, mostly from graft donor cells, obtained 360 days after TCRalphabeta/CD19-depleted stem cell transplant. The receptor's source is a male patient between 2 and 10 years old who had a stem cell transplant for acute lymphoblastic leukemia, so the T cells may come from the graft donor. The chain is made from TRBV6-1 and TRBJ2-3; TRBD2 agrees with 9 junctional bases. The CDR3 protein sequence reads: CASRRTSGTDTQYF. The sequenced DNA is TGTGCCAGCAGAAGGACTAGCGGCACAGATACGCAGTATTTT.